This TCR beta chain is drawn from a study of patients and donors after allogeneic stem cell transplantation. Each CDR3 protein gets one entry after TCRdb re-called the RT-PCR reads with MiXCR. The profile shows approximately 200,000 distinct CDR3 sequences, approximately 14% of them singletons. V shed 5 bases, J shed 4 bases, and the junction held 4 bases outside the gene matches. CDR1 SEHNR and CDR2 FQNEAQ come from the germline V gene (reference sequence). The CDR3 runs to 13 residues. The sequenced sample consisted of blood, either unsorted or a sorted T cell fraction (not recorded which). The clonotype originates from a human donor who was either an allogeneic HSCT recipient or a stem cell or donor lymphocyte infusion donor (not recorded which). It is not recorded whose cells these are; they may come from a transplant donor. The rearrangement links TRBV7-9 to TRBJ1-2; TRBD1 agrees at 7 bases. The CDR3 DNA follows: TGTGCCAGCAGCCAAGGGACAGCCTATGGCTACACCTTC. It is translated as CASSQGTAYGYTF. The complete variable domain, with remaining parts taken from reference TRBV7-9 and TRBJ1-2, reads DTGVSQNPRHKITKRGQNVTFRCDPISEHNRLYWYRQTLGQGPEFLTYFQNEAQLEKSRLLSDRFSAERPKGSFSTLEIQRTEQGDSAMYLCASSQGTAYGYTFGSGTRLTVV.